A single sample is the source of the 31 T cell receptor beta chains below, sequenced in a study of cytomegalovirus exposure and HLA in healthy donors. Repertoires were generated with immunoSEQ multiplex PCR, while TCRdb's copy carries only in-frame clones and drops some. Of about 300,000 clones in the sample, more than 75% were seen once. What was sequenced was PBMCs. The receptors derive from a woman aged 18-35 years in good health and CMV-seronegative.

The chain carries TRBV7-6 and TRBJ1-6; TRBD1 aligns across 10 bases. The V segment lost 3 bases and the J segment 8 bases; nucleotides outside the gene matches: 1. CDR1 and CDR2 from the germline V gene are SGHVS and FNYEAQ. This CDR3 is 14 amino acids long. CDR3 amino acids: CASSFGQGDSPLHF. The DNA for the CDR3 is TGTGCCAGCAGCTTCGGACAGGGGGATTCACCCCTCCACTTT. Full variable domain (rest looked up from reference TRBV7-6 and TRBJ1-6): GAGVSQSPRYKVTKRGQDVALRCDPISGHVSLYWYRQALGQGPEFLTYFNYEAQQDKSGLPNDRFSAERPEGSISTLTIQRTEQRDSAMYRCASSFGQGDSPLHFGNGTRLTVT.

This clone was recorded only once. The chain uses TRBV27 and TRBJ2-7; the D gene is possibly TRBD2 (8 bases). The CDR3 runs 14 residues. Germline lookup yields CDR1 MNHEY and CDR2 SMNVEV (reference sequence). V lost 6 bases, J lost 4 bases, and 16 bases lay in between. CDR3 protein: CASRRTGGGYEQYF. The DNA for the CDR3 is TGTGCCAGCAGGAGGACAGGCGGGGGGTACGAGCAGTACTTC.

J is TRBJ1-6 and V is TRBV19, with D perhaps TRBD1 (5 bases). This CDR3 has 15 amino acids. V was shortened by 5 bases and J by 6 bases, with 14 bases between the two germline ends. The V gene's germline CDR1 is LNHDA and CDR2 SQIVND (reference sequence). CDR3 bases: TGTGCCAGTAGTCCCGGGACTGACCGTAATTCACCCCTCCACTTT. Its translation: CASSPGTDRNSPLHF.

The CDR3: CASSLVATQADTQYF. The CDR3 DNA reads as TGTGCCAGCAGCTTAGTTGCGACGCAGGCAGATACGCAGTATTTT. This sequence joins TRBV7-6 and TRBJ2-3; D is unresolved. The V end was cut by 1 base, the J end by 4 bases, with 12 bases between. This CDR3 region has 15 residues. CDR1 is SGHVS, CDR2 FNYEAQ, per germline. Based on the CDR3 plus reference TRBV7-6 and TRBJ2-3, the full variable domain is GAGVSQSPRYKVTKRGQDVALRCDPISGHVSLYWYRQALGQGPEFLTYFNYEAQQDKSGLPNDRFSAERPEGSISTLTIQRTEQRDSAMYRCASSLVATQADTQYFGPGTRLTVL.

This chain links TRBV6-9 with TRBJ1-3; TRBD1 might be the D (6 bases). Per germline, CDR1 MNHGY and CDR2 SVAAGI. This CDR3 region has 16 residues. Trimming pared 11 bases from V and 0 bases from J, leaving 20 bases between. CDR3 in amino acids: CAGLPGHRTSGNTIYF. In DNA form, the CDR3 reads TGTGCCGGATTACCGGGACATCGTACCTCTGGAAACACCATATATTTT.

The chain uses TRBV28 and TRBJ2-7, with D hard to call. Germline V gene lookup returns CDR1 MDHEN and CDR2 SYDVKM. Deletions cut 5 bases from V and 6 bases from J, with 20 bases between. The CDR3 extends over 15 amino acids. CDR3 in amino acids: CASSPQMAGHLEQYF. The CDR3 nucleotides are TGTGCCAGCAGTCCGCAGATGGCAGGCCACCTCGAGCAGTACTTC.

The genes are TRBV19 and TRBJ2-6, with TRBD1 matching 7 bases. CDR1 LNHDA and CDR2 SQIVND come from the germline V gene (reference sequence). The CDR3 contains 20 residues. V lost 0 bases and J lost 0; bases outside the gene matches: 11. CDR3: CASSIDRGQEQSSGANVLTF. The CDR3, as DNA: TGTGCCAGTAGTATAGATCGAGGACAGGAGCAAAGCTCTGGGGCCAACGTCCTGACTTTC.

The chain carries TRBV29-1 and TRBJ2-1; 8 positions agree with TRBD2. With V trimmed by 4 bases and J by 5 bases, 7 bases remained unmatched. The CDR3 loop spans 14 amino acids. Germline assignment: CDR1 SQVTM and CDR2 ANQGSEA. The CDR3 region has the DNA TGCAGCGTTGCCTCGGGAGGGCCGAACAATGAGCAGTTCTTC. Protein product: CSVASGGPNNEQFF.

The V gene is TRBV15, the J gene TRBJ2-5; 7 bases map to TRBD1. Germline loops: CDR1 LNHNV, CDR2 YYDKDF (reference sequence). CDR3 length equals 15 residues. Trimming took 5 bases from V and 2 from J; bases not matched to a gene: 8. CDR3 bases: TGTGCCACCAGCTCCGCACAGGGGCCTCAAGAGACCCAGTACTTC. As protein: CATSSAQGPQETQYF.

The rearrangement joins TRBV7-8 to TRBJ2-1; 7 positions match TRBD1. CDR1 and CDR2 (germline): SGHVS, FQNEAQ. The CDR3 consists of 17 residues. V shed 0 bases, J shed 2 bases, and the junction held 7 bases outside the gene matches. The CDR3 DNA reads TGTGCCAGCAGCTTAGCGGTGAGACAGGGTCCCTACAATGAGCAGTTCTTC. It yields the protein CASSLAVRQGPYNEQFF.

This clone was detected only once. The chain is built from TRBV7-8 and TRBJ1-5; 9 bases align to TRBD1. The V gene end was trimmed by 5 bases and the J gene end by 2 bases; junction bases not matched to a gene: 13. Germline CDR1 reads SGHVS; CDR2 reads FQNEAQ. The CDR3 runs 18 residues. CDR3 nucleotide sequence: TGTGCCAGCAGCCCGGGGACAGGGTTATCGTTAGGCAATCAGCCCCAGCATTTT. Translating gives CASSPGTGLSLGNQPQHF.

This chain links TRBV7-2 with TRBJ2-2; D call uncertain. Per the germline V gene, CDR1 is SGHTA and CDR2 is FQGNSA. V was cut by 5 bases and J by 4 bases, with 14 bases left in between. The CDR3 consists of 15 residues. CDR3 coding DNA: TGTGCCAGCAGCGCGGTGGCAGAGGTCACCGGGGAGCTGTTTTTT. Encoded protein: CASSAVAEVTGELFF. Supplemented by reference TRBV7-2 and TRBJ2-2, the full variable domain reads GAGVSQSPSNKVTEKGKDVELRCDPISGHTALYWYRQSLGQGLEFLIYFQGNSAPDKSGLPSDRFSAERTGGSVSTLTIQRTQQEDSAVYLCASSAVAEVTGELFFGEGSRLTVL.

V and J are TRBV4-2 and TRBJ1-1; D perhaps matches TRBD1 (6 bases). CDR1 LGHNA and CDR2 YNFKEQ come from the germline V gene. V lost 5 bases to trimming and J lost 5 bases, with 18 bases between them. This CDR3 comprises 15 residues. The CDR3 sequence: CASSTRTGSWTEAFF. Written as DNA, the CDR3 is TGTGCCAGCAGCACACGTACAGGGAGCTGGACTGAAGCTTTCTTT.

This chain uses TRBV6-5 with TRBJ1-1; D is possibly TRBD1 (5 bases). The CDR3 loop spans 13 amino acids. Germline-derived CDR1 and CDR2 are MNHEY and SVGAGI. The ends were cut back, 6 bases at V and 2 bases at J, with 10 bases in the middle. CDR3 residues: CASRPGLNTEAFF. The CDR3 DNA reads TGTGCCAGCAGGCCAGGGTTAAACACTGAAGCTTTCTTT.

A single count supports this clone. The chain employs TRBV30 and TRBJ1-5, with 10 positions matching TRBD1. Germline values: CDR1 GTSNPN, CDR2 SVGIG (reference sequence). Trimming at V came to 5 bases and at J to 6 bases, leaving 10 bases not matched to a gene. CDR3 length: 15 residues. The CDR3 DNA reads as TGTGCCTGGGCACCCGGGACAGGGGAAAGTCAGCCCCAGCATTTT. As protein: CAWAPGTGESQPQHF.

The gene calls are TRBV2 and TRBJ1-1; the match to TRBD1 covers 8 bases. V dropped 6 bases and J dropped 0; count of bases not matched to a gene: 6. This CDR3 contains 15 residues. Germline CDR1 and CDR2: SNHLY and FYNNEI. The CDR3 DNA follows: TGTGCCAGCAGAACCCAGGGGGCAGTGAACACTGAAGCTTTCTTT. Protein product: CASRTQGAVNTEAFF.

The rearrangement links TRBV7-2 to TRBJ2-1; D remains unclear. V was shortened by 1 base and J by 6 bases, with 10 bases between the two germline ends. The CDR3 covers 14 residues. Germline-derived CDR1 and CDR2 are SGHTA and FQGNSA. CDR3 DNA sequence: TGTGCCAGCAGCTTAGTATCAGGCACCAATGAGCAGTTCTTC. Amino acids: CASSLVSGTNEQFF.

The chain recombines TRBV4-3 with TRBJ2-7; 7 bases agree with TRBD1. From germline, CDR1 is LGHNA and CDR2 YSLEER. CDR3 size: 14 residues. V trimming: 1 base; J trimming: 6 bases; junction bases outside the gene matches: 6. CDR3 nucleotide sequence: TGCGCCAGCAGCCAAGGGGACAGAGAGGCCGAGCAGTACTTC. This encodes CASSQGDREAEQYF.

The chain uses TRBV7-2 and TRBJ1-2, with TRBD1 matching 9 bases. The CDR3 is made up of 18 amino acids. V lost 4 bases to trimming and J lost 4 bases; unmatched junction nucleotides: 16. Germline loops: CDR1 SGHTA, CDR2 FQGNSA. CDR3: CASSSHRVLPGQGYGYTF. The CDR3 DNA reads as TGTGCCAGCAGCTCCCACCGGGTATTACCGGGACAGGGCTATGGCTACACCTTC.

The chain recombines TRBV28 with TRBJ1-2; 8 nucleotides align to TRBD1. The CDR3 loop spans 14 amino acids. J was trimmed by 7 bases and V by 9 bases; bases with no gene match: 13. Germline loops: CDR1 MDHEN, CDR2 SYDVKM. For the CDR3, the DNA is TGTGCCAGTATAACTACGGACAGGGTTAGTGGCTACACCTTC. This translates into CASITTDRVSGYTF.

The rearrangement uses TRBV9 and TRBJ2-3; D not certain. The CDR3 length is 15 residues. The V gene lost 3 bases and the J gene lost 1 base, with 12 bases spanning the gap. The V gene's germline CDR1 is SGDLS and CDR2 YYNGEE. Here the CDR3 DNA reads TGTGCCAGCAGCGGCTCGGCCCGGGGCACAGATACGCAGTATTTT. Translating gives CASSGSARGTDTQYF.

The rearrangement uses TRBV4-2 and TRBJ2-6; weak D call: TRBD1 (5 bases). Germline V gives CDR1 LGHNA, CDR2 YNFKEQ. The CDR3 is made up of 17 amino acids. V dropped 3 bases and J dropped 0 bases, with 12 bases sitting between them. The chain's CDR3 is CASSQPDSNSGANVLTF. DNA for the CDR3: TGTGCCAGCAGCCAGCCCGACAGTAACTCTGGGGCCAACGTCCTGACTTTC.

The CDR3 reads CASSPGIGAGERFF. The CDR3 DNA follows: TGTGCCAGCAGCCCCGGAATCGGGGCGGGAGAGCGATTCTTC. The V gene is TRBV9, the J gene TRBJ2-1, with 7 bases lining up with TRBD2. The CDR3 consists of 14 residues. V shed 4 bases, J shed 16 bases, and the junction held 17 bases outside the gene matches. Germline assignment: CDR1 SGDLS and CDR2 YYNGEE.

This clone came up once. The chain combines TRBV30 with TRBJ2-1; 7 bases line up with TRBD2. J was trimmed by 7 bases and V by 4 bases; bases with no gene match: 4. CDR3 length equals 12 residues. From germline, CDR1 is GTSNPN and CDR2 SVGIG (reference sequence). The CDR3: CAWTPGGNEQFF. The CDR3 coding sequence is TGTGCCTGGACTCCCGGGGGGAATGAGCAGTTCTTC.

This chain joins TRBV6-5 and TRBJ1-5; D may be TRBD1 (5 bases). The V gene lost 4 bases and the J gene lost 4 bases, with 8 bases spanning the gap. The length of the CDR3 is 13 residues. Germline V gene data show CDR1 as MNHEY and CDR2 as SVGAGI. DNA of the CDR3: TGTGCCAGCAGTTTGGCAGGGAATCAGCCCCAGCATTTT. The encoded protein is CASSLAGNQPQHF.

The chain combines TRBV6-5 with TRBJ1-1; 7 bases match TRBD1. CDR1 is MNHEY, CDR2 SVGAGI, per germline. The trim removed 4 bases at V and 5 bases at J, leaving 10 bases unmatched. The CDR3 is made up of 15 amino acids. The CDR3 DNA is TGTGCCAGCAGTTCCGACAGGGTAATTGTGACTGAAGCTTTCTTT. This encodes CASSSDRVIVTEAFF.

The gene calls are TRBV6-4 and TRBJ2-3, with D perhaps matching TRBD1 (6 bases). The CDR3 consists of 15 residues. With 8 bases removed from V and 3 bases from J, the gap between germline ends came to 18 bases. Germline CDR1 is MRHNA and CDR2 is SNTAGT. CDR3 nucleotides: TGTGCCAGCGCTAAAACCACAGGGAGAACAGATACGCAGTATTTT. This gives the protein CASAKTTGRTDTQYF.

The V and J genes are TRBV5-1 and TRBJ2-1, with 7 nucleotides matching TRBD2. Trimming took 3 bases from V and 7 from J; bases not matched to a gene: 10. The CDR3 runs to 15 residues. Germline lookup yields CDR1 SGHRS and CDR2 YFSETQ. For the CDR3, the DNA is TGCGCCAGCAGCTCGACGGCGGGAGTAAATAATGAGCAGTTCTTC. Translation: CASSSTAGVNNEQFF.

This clone was found once. V and J are TRBV6-6 and TRBJ2-1, with 15 bases fitting TRBD2. CDR3 length: 16 amino acids. Unmatched junction bases numbered 4, after V lost 5 bases and J lost 5 bases. Germline loops: CDR1 MNHNY, CDR2 SVGAGI (reference sequence). The CDR3 bases are TGTGCCAGCAGTCGGACTAGCGGGAGGGGTCACAATGAGCAGTTCTTC. This gives the protein CASSRTSGRGHNEQFF.

This chain uses TRBV11-2 with TRBJ2-7, with a possible D match to TRBD1 (6 bases). V shed 7 bases and J shed 5 bases, with 21 bases lying between them. CDR3 length: 15 residues. The germline gives CDR1 SGHAT, CDR2 FQNNGV. For the CDR3, the DNA is TGTGCCAGCACCGCCAGGGGAAGCCGTGAGGACGAGCAGTACTTC. Protein sequence: CASTARGSREDEQYF.

This chain uses TRBV2 with TRBJ1-1, with no clear D. Per germline, CDR1 SNHLY and CDR2 FYNNEI. V lost 2 bases and J lost 7, with 11 bases in between. This CDR3 is built from 13 residues. DNA for the CDR3: TGTGCCAGCAGTGAACGCGTAACCCATGAAGCTTTCTTT. Translating gives CASSERVTHEAFF.